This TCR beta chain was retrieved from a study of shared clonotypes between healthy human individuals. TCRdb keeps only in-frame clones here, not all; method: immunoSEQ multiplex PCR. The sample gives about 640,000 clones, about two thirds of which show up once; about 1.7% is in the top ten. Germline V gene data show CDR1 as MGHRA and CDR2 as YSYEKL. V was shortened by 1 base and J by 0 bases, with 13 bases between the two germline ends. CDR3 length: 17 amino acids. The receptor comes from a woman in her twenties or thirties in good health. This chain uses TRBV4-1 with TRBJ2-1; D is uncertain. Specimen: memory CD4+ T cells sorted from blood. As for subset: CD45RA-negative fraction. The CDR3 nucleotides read TGCGCCAGCAGCCAAGGGGCAGCGAGAAACTCCTACAATGAGCAGTTCTTC. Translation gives CASSQGAARNSYNEQFF.